The entry below gives a single TCR beta chain sequence along with its context. Its antigen is undetermined. Unique molecular identifiers tagged the TCR beta cDNA libraries. Using its own MiXCR run on the PCR reads, TCRdb lists one record per CDR3 protein. The sample yields approximately 440,000 distinct CDR3 sequences, roughly 45% seen once. This record belongs to a study of post-analysis software for immune sequencing data. Study information: Relapsing-remitting, secondary progressive and progressive-relapsing multiple sclerosis were all included among the disease courses. Notes on the study in general: Diversity measured as normalized Chao1 was significantly lower in multiple sclerosis patients than in controls. Patients carried five TRBV segments more frequently than controls did, and TRBV5-6, TRBV5-1 and TRBV20-1 were among them.

The V gene's germline CDR1 is LGHNA and CDR2 YNFKEQ. Trimming cost V 4 bases and J 5 bases; bases outside gene matches: 16. The CDR3 runs 18 residues. The clonotype comes from a girl between 5 and 17 years old with multiple sclerosis. This chain uses TRBV4-2 with TRBJ1-2, with TRBD1 identical over 10 bases. The sequenced sample consisted of blood. The CDR3 here is CASSLPGQGPIGVYGYTF. The CDR3 DNA follows: TGTGCCAGCAGCCTCCCGGGACAGGGGCCTATAGGGGTATATGGCTACACCTTC.